Below are 6 T cell receptor beta chains sequenced from a single sample in a study of cytotoxic CD8 clonotypes in ibrutinib-treated CLL. This table comes from immunoSEQ multiplex PCR, and its TCRdb copy is limited to in-frame clones, with some not included. Among approximately 210,000 clones listed, approximately 72% were seen once. Sequences were derived from PBMCs, sampled after 24 months of ibrutinib treatment. The receptors derive from a human donor with chronic lymphocytic leukemia.

Concerning this clone itself: The same CDR3 also results from other DNA sequences found in this sample. CDR3 in DNA: TGTGCCAGCAGGGATAACTGGAGGTTGTATGGCTACACCTTC. Protein: CASRDNWRLYGYTF. The J gene is TRBJ1-2, the V gene TRBV27; D gene ambiguous. Germline V CDR1 and CDR2: MNHEY, SMNVEV (reference sequence). V was trimmed by 6 bases and J by 5 bases, leaving 16 bases between them. The CDR3 length is 14 residues.

The CDR3 loop is CACRDRNEQYF. CDR3 in DNA: TGTGCCTGCAGGGATCGGAACGAGCAGTACTTC. V usage is TRBV30 and J usage is TRBJ2-7, with a weak D call TRBD1 (5 bases). V was pared by 6 bases and J by 5 bases, with 11 bases between. This CDR3 is 11 amino acids long. Germline assignment: CDR1 GTSNPN and CDR2 SVGIG (reference sequence). Variable domain in full (rest from reference TRBV30 and TRBJ2-7): SQTIHQWPATLVQPVGSPLSLECTVEGTSNPNLYWYRQAAGRGLQLLFYSVGIGQISSEVPQNLSASRPQDRQFILSSKKLLLSDSGFYLCACRDRNEQYFGPGTRLTVT.

V and J are TRBV5-4 and TRBJ2-1; 11 bases fit TRBD2. The trim removed 2 bases at V and 10 bases at J, leaving 8 bases unmatched. This CDR3 contains 15 residues. Germline V CDR1 and CDR2: SGHNT, YYREEE (reference sequence). Here the CDR3 DNA reads TGTGCCAGCAGCTTCGGTAGCGGGAGGGCCGGGGAGCAGTTCTTC. It translates to CASSFGSGRAGEQFF.

The chain carries TRBV18 and TRBJ1-1; D is unresolved. The CDR3 sequence is 13 residues long. The V end lost 2 bases, the J end lost 3 bases, and 7 bases lay between the germline ends. In germline, CDR1 is KGHSH, CDR2 LQKENI. CDR3 amino acids: CASSPGSDTEAFF. The CDR3 DNA is TGTGCCAGCTCACCAGGGAGCGACACTGAAGCTTTCTTT. Full variable domain (missing parts from reference TRBV18 and TRBJ1-1): NAGVMQNPRHLVRRRGQEARLRCSPMKGHSHVYWYRQLPEEGLKFMVYLQKENIIDESGMPKERFSAEFPKEGPSILRIQQVVRGDSAAYFCASSPGSDTEAFFGQGTRLTVV.

The chain uses TRBV9 and TRBJ2-7, with 9 bases fitting TRBD1. J lost 4 bases, V lost 5 bases, and 10 bases had no gene match. Germline-derived CDR1 and CDR2 are SGDLS and YYNGEE. The CDR3 has 15 residues. The CDR3 sequence: CASSPIPGTGYEQYF. The CDR3, as DNA: TGTGCCAGCAGTCCAATTCCCGGGACAGGGTACGAGCAGTACTTC.

CDR3 sequence reads: CAKDSNPSTDTQYF. Written as DNA, the CDR3 is TGTGCCAAAGACAGCAACCCTAGCACAGATACGCAGTATTTT. This rearrangement joins TRBV2 to TRBJ2-3, with a weak D call TRBD1 (5 bases). V was shortened by 10 bases and J by 0 bases, with 14 bases between the two germline ends. The CDR3 is 14 amino acids. The germline gives CDR1 SNHLY, CDR2 FYNNEI.